The sequence of this T cell receptor (beta chain) was determined in a study of T cell responses to AZD1222 COVID-19 vaccine. The germline V gene has CDR1 SEHNR and CDR2 FQNEAQ (reference sequence). V gave up 5 bases and J gave up 9 bases; unmatched junction bases: 7. This CDR3 is built from 14 residues. As to this clone: Its target is not known.

The data were produced by immunoSEQ multiplex PCR, yet TCRdb's version contains in-frame clones alone and is incomplete. Of 120,000 or so clones listed, approximately 89% are singletons. Study results and caveats: Spike was spanned by vaccine-associated CD4 TCRs, with dominance at 160-218 and 743-854.

The receptor's source is an adult in good health. Source: peripheral blood, taken on day 0 of AZD1222 vaccination. V is TRBV7-9 and J is TRBJ2-1; 10 bases are shared with TRBD2. The chain's CDR3 is CASSALAGAGEQFF. The CDR3, as DNA: TGTGCCAGCAGCGCCCTAGCGGGGGCGGGTGAGCAGTTCTTC.